A single sample is the source of the 17 T cell receptor beta chains below, sequenced in a study of immune characterization of retroperitoneal liposarcoma. TCRdb reprocessed the PCR reads via MiXCR and lists one record per CDR3 protein. The data show around 19,000 distinct CDR3 sequences, with approximately 40% seen just once and 7.4% held by the top ten. The source material was blood. These receptors came from a male donor with retroperitoneal liposarcoma.

A single count supports this clonotype. The CDR3 DNA is TGTGCGAGCGGTGCGGACAGGGTGCGACTGGCGGGGGTTGGGACCCAGTACTTC. Protein: CASGADRVRLAGVGTQYF. The chain combines TRBV12-3 or TRBV12-4 with TRBJ2-5, with D perhaps matching TRBD1 (8 bases). The CDR3 runs to 18 residues.

This clonotype has a count of ten or more. The rearrangement uses TRBV12-3 or TRBV12-4 and TRBJ2-1; 8 bases fit TRBD2. V was clipped by 3 bases and J by 5 bases; unmatched bases: 9. The CDR3 contains 16 residues. CDR3 in DNA: TGTGCCAGCAGTTTCTATCGTCGGGAGGGTCACAATGAGCAGTTCTTC. This gives the protein CASSFYRREGHNEQFF.

The sample holds a few counts of this clonotype. The J gene is TRBJ2-5, the V gene TRBV6-2 or TRBV6-3; D gene ambiguous. The CDR3 is made up of 15 amino acids. The V end was cut by 6 bases, the J end by 5 bases, with 19 bases between. Germline assignment: CDR1 MNHEY and CDR2 SVGEGT. As DNA, the CDR3 is TGTGCCAGCAGATATCCCGGTGTAGCCCGGGAGACCCAGTACTTC. Its protein is CASRYPGVARETQYF.

By share, this clonotype counts as medium-sized. This chain links TRBV6-1 with TRBJ2-1; D is perhaps TRBD1 (5 bases). The J call may be mistaken, given a closer DNA end match to TRBJ2-7. The germline gives CDR1 MNHNS, CDR2 SASEGT. This CDR3 is built from 13 residues. The CDR3 DNA reads TGTGCCAGCAGTCAGGGAATCGGATATGAGCAGTACTTC. This translates into CASSQGIGYEQYF.

At least ten counts were recorded for this clonotype. This chain uses TRBV6-1 with TRBJ2-1; D is perhaps TRBD2 (7 bases). The CDR3 has 13 amino acids. Trimming removed 6 bases from V and 13 bases from J, with 19 bases in between. Germline V CDR1 and CDR2: MNHNS, SASEGT. This chain's CDR3 is CASSPRGGETQFF. DNA of the CDR3: TGTGCCAGCAGCCCCCGAGGGGGGGAGACCCAGTTCTTC.

This clonotype was picked up a small number of times. The rearrangement joins TRBV27 to TRBJ2-2, with TRBD1 identical over 7 bases. The ends lost 2 bases at V and 5 bases at J; junction bases unmatched: 5. Per germline, CDR1 MNHEY and CDR2 SMNVEV (reference sequence). This CDR3 has 15 residues. For the CDR3, the DNA is TGTGCCAGCAGTTTAATGTCAGGGGGAACCGGGGAGCTGTTTTTT. Protein: CASSLMSGGTGELFF.

The V gene is TRBV27, the J gene TRBJ1-4; D is unclear. V gave up 2 bases and J gave up 5 bases, with 9 bases separating them. Germline V gene sequence: CDR1 MNHEY, CDR2 SMNVEV (reference sequence). This CDR3 is 14 amino acids long. CDR3 amino acids: CASSLRRQNEKLFF. CDR3 in DNA: TGTGCCAGCAGTTTAAGGCGGCAGAATGAAAAACTGTTTTTT.

This clonotype was detected only a few times. The chain employs TRBV6-8 and TRBJ1-1; D uncertain. Germline CDR1 is MNHGY and CDR2 is SAAAGT. The CDR3 totals 14 residues. The V and J ends lost 0 bases and 4 bases respectively, with 9 bases between them. The CDR3 sequence: CASSYSGHATEAFF. CDR3 sequence (DNA): TGTGCCAGCAGTTACTCGGGCCACGCCACTGAAGCTTTCTTT.

This clonotype was seen ten or more times. The chain recombines TRBV7-6 with TRBJ2-1, with unresolved D. This CDR3 contains 12 residues. The germline gives CDR1 SGHVS, CDR2 FNYEAQ. V lost 1 base and J lost 10, with 8 bases in between. The DNA of the CDR3 is TGTGCCAGCAGCTTAGTTTCCTACGAGCAGTTCTTC. Its translation: CASSLVSYEQFF.

This sequence joins TRBV6-2 or TRBV6-3 and TRBJ2-3, with D tentatively TRBD2 (6 bases). Trimming shortened V by 5 bases and J by 4 bases, and 13 bases separated the two germline ends. Germline CDR1 and CDR2: MNHEY and SVGEGT. The CDR3 contains 14 residues. This CDR3 reads CASSNRESADTQYF. The CDR3 nucleotides read TGTGCCAGCAGTAATCGGGAGAGCGCAGATACGCAGTATTTT.

In its sample, this clonotype was seen a few times. The chain has TRBV6-5 and TRBJ2-3, with TRBD2 identical over 10 bases. The CDR3 extends over 20 amino acids. V was clipped by 2 bases and J by 0 bases; unmatched bases: 14. Germline V gene sequence: CDR1 MNHEY, CDR2 SVGAGI. The DNA of the CDR3 is TGTGCCAGCAGTTACCCTCTTCTTAGCGGGGGGATCCCTAGCACAGATACGCAGTATTTT. This encodes CASSYPLLSGGIPSTDTQYF.

The V and J genes are TRBV6-6 and TRBJ2-5, with 9 bases that match TRBD2. CDR1 is MNHNY and CDR2 is SVGAGI in the germline V gene (reference sequence). The V segment lost 6 bases and the J segment 2 bases; nucleotides outside the gene matches: 7. The CDR3 has 15 amino acids. CDR3 sequence: CASRQGSGGQETQYF. CDR3 DNA sequence: TGTGCCAGCAGGCAGGGAAGCGGGGGGCAAGAGACCCAGTACTTC.

This clonotype has just a few counts. The chain joins TRBV6-5 to TRBJ1-5; 7 nucleotides line up with TRBD1. The length of the CDR3 is 15 residues. The germline gives CDR1 MNHEY, CDR2 SVGAGI. J gave up 6 bases and V 5 bases, and 10 bases lay outside the gene matches. CDR3: CASSGTGEGSQPQHF. CDR3 in DNA: TGTGCCAGCAGTGGCACAGGGGAGGGAAGTCAGCCCCAGCATTTT.

This clonotype occurred many times. The chain uses TRBV6-5 and TRBJ2-5; D is tentatively TRBD1 or TRBD2 (5 bases each). Trimming left V 2 bases short and J 4 bases short, with 11 bases between. Germline lookup yields CDR1 MNHEY and CDR2 SVGAGI. This CDR3 spans 14 amino acids. CDR3 protein: CASSYGGVRETQYF. CDR3 sequence (DNA): TGTGCCAGCAGTTACGGGGGAGTAAGAGAGACCCAGTACTTC.

This clonotype was seen many times. The rearrangement joins TRBV6-1 to TRBJ2-3; 8 nucleotides agree with TRBD1. Germline V gene lookup returns CDR1 MNHNS and CDR2 SASEGT. With V trimmed by 8 bases and J by 5 bases, 6 bases remained unmatched. This CDR3 comprises 13 residues. The DNA of the CDR3 is TGTGCCAGCCCAAGGACAGGGCAAGATACGCAGTATTTT. Translation: CASPRTGQDTQYF.

This clonotype was found a few times. The chain joins TRBV11-3 to TRBJ2-1, with TRBD2 matching over 10 bases. Per germline, CDR1 SGHNT and CDR2 YENEEA. The junction had 8 bases not matched to a gene; V was cut back by 5 bases and J by 4 bases. The CDR3 is 16 amino acids. The CDR3, as DNA: TGTGCCAGCAGCCGACGGACTAGCGGCACTTACAATGAGCAGTTCTTC. Translated, it gives CASSRRTSGTYNEQFF.

The rearrangement uses TRBV7-6 and TRBJ2-5, with TRBD2 matching 8 bases. The J call may be wrong; the DNA end is better matched by TRBJ2-7. Germline V gene lookup returns CDR1 SGHVS and CDR2 FNYEAQ. The CDR3 runs 18 residues. The chain's CDR3 is CASSYPPLRGVVSYEQYF. The CDR3 nucleotides are TGTGCCAGCAGCTACCCCCCTTTGCGGGGGGTCGTATCCTACGAGCAGTACTTC.